These 30 T cell receptor beta chains were sequenced from one sample in a study of T cell responses to AZD1222 COVID-19 vaccine. Repertoires were generated with immunoSEQ multiplex PCR, while TCRdb's copy carries only in-frame clones and drops some. The data contain fewer than 150,000 clones, 70% to 85% of them singletons. Sequences were derived from peripheral blood, sampled on day 0 of AZD1222 vaccination. These TCRs come from an adult in good health.

This clone was recorded a few times. A read error may produce the germline difference seen at one junction end. The V and J genes are TRBV24-1 and TRBJ1-5; D is possibly TRBD1 (6 bases). Germline CDR1 KGHDR, CDR2 SFDVKD. This CDR3 has 12 amino acids. CDR3 sequence (DNA): TGTGCCACCAGTGACCCCGGGACACCCGTCCCATTT. It translates to CATSDPGTPVPF.

The chain has TRBV4-1 and TRBJ1-4; TRBD1 is a possible D gene (5 bases). This CDR3 region has 16 residues. CDR1 is MGHRA and CDR2 is YSYEKL in the germline V gene. Trimming shortened V by 0 bases and J by 7 bases, and 15 bases separated the two germline ends. CDR3 DNA: TGCGCCAGCAGCCAAGATAAAAGGGGATCTGGTGAAAAACTGTTTTTT. As protein: CASSQDKRGSGEKLFF.

V is TRBV5-1 and J is TRBJ1-1; D not resolved. The CDR3 extends over 15 amino acids. From germline, CDR1 is SGHRS and CDR2 YFSETQ. V lost 6 bases to trimming and J lost 1 base, with 16 bases between them. The CDR3 DNA sequence: TGCGCCAGCACCCCCGCTGGCAGACCGAACACTGAAGCTTTCTTT. Amino acid sequence: CASTPAGRPNTEAFF. Using reference TRBV5-1 and TRBJ1-1 for the parts outside the CDR3, the full variable domain is KAGVTQTPRYLIKTRGQQVTLSCSPISGHRSVSWYQQTPGQGLQFLFEYFSETQRNKGNFPGRFSGRQFSNSRSEMNVSTLELGDSALYLCASTPAGRPNTEAFFGQGTRLTVV.

This sequence joins TRBV6-6 and TRBJ1-1; a weak D match, TRBD1 (6 bases). CDR3 length: 13 amino acids. V shed 7 bases and J shed 4 bases, with 13 bases lying between them. CDR1 is MNHNY and CDR2 is SVGAGI in the germline V gene (reference sequence). CDR3 sequence reads: CASIRGLGTEAFF. The CDR3 coding sequence is TGTGCCAGCATCAGGGGTCTGGGCACTGAAGCTTTCTTT.

V gene TRBV28 combines with J gene TRBJ2-7; D assignment may be TRBD1 or TRBD2 (6 bases each). The CDR3 runs 16 residues. The germline gives CDR1 MDHEN, CDR2 SYDVKM. The V gene lost 2 bases and the J gene lost 4 bases, with 18 bases spanning the gap. The CDR3 loop is CASSLGGQGWGYEQYF. The CDR3 DNA sequence: TGTGCCAGCAGTTTAGGGGGGCAGGGATGGGGTTACGAGCAGTACTTC.

This chain's CDR3 is CSVGESENQPQHF. The CDR3 DNA reads as TGCAGCGTTGGGGAATCCGAAAATCAGCCCCAGCATTTT. The V call is TRBV29-1, the J call TRBJ1-5; no definite D call. Germline V gene sequence: CDR1 SQVTM, CDR2 ANQGSEA. Trimming stripped 4 bases from V and 4 bases from J, with 11 bases between. The CDR3 spans 13 residues.

The CDR3 DNA follows: TGTGCCAGCAGCCACGCCGGGACTCCTTTCAATGAGCAGTTCTTC. Amino acids: CASSHAGTPFNEQFF. This chain joins TRBV5-4 and TRBJ2-1; possible D gene TRBD2, 6 bases. Trimming removed 4 bases at V and 6 bases at J, with 17 bases between. The CDR3 is 15 amino acids. Germline CDR1 SGHNT, CDR2 YYREEE (reference sequence).

The chain combines TRBV10-1 with TRBJ1-5, with D possibly matching TRBD1 (5 bases). The V gene lost 0 bases and the J gene lost 6 bases, with 9 bases spanning the gap. The CDR3 sequence is 14 residues long. Germline V gene sequence: CDR1 WNHNN, CDR2 SYGVQD (reference sequence). The CDR3 DNA follows: TGCGCCAGCAGTGAGTCGGAGGGGAGTCAGCCCCAGCATTTT. Translated: CASSESEGSQPQHF.

The V gene is TRBV3-1 (or the pseudogene TRBV3-2), the J gene TRBJ1-6; TRBD1 aligns across 8 bases. This CDR3 is built from 14 residues. V gave up 4 bases and J gave up 7 bases; unmatched junction bases: 3. Germline lookup yields CDR1 LGHDT and CDR2 YNNKEL (reference sequence). The DNA for the CDR3 is TGTGCCAGCAGCCCGACAGGGGCGAATTCACCCCTCCACTTT. Its protein product is CASSPTGANSPLHF.

This chain connects TRBV6-2 or TRBV6-3 to TRBJ2-7, with no clear D. Trimming stripped 6 bases from V and 2 bases from J, with 14 bases between. In germline, CDR1 is MNHEY, CDR2 SVGEGT. CDR3 length: 14 residues. The CDR3 loop is CASSFDTTTYEQYF. The CDR3 DNA is TGTGCCAGCAGCTTTGACACCACCACCTACGAGCAGTACTTC.

This chain links TRBV3-1 (or the pseudogene TRBV3-2) with TRBJ2-5; TRBD1 aligns across 7 bases. The CDR3 consists of 13 residues. CDR1 is LGHDT, CDR2 YNNKEL, per germline (reference sequence). V shed 2 bases, J shed 3 bases, and the junction held 0 bases outside the gene matches. The CDR3 loop is CASSQQGEETQYF. CDR3 bases: TGTGCCAGCAGCCAACAGGGGGAAGAGACCCAGTACTTC.

The rearrangement joins TRBV6-1 to TRBJ1-4, with TRBD1 matching 7 bases. The CDR3 has 15 amino acids. V shed 3 bases, J shed 5 bases, and the junction held 6 bases outside the gene matches. Germline lookup yields CDR1 MNHNS and CDR2 SASEGT. CDR3 DNA: TGTGCCAGCAGTGAGACAGGGCATGAGAATGAAAAACTGTTTTTT. Its translation: CASSETGHENEKLFF.

The chain is built from TRBV28 and TRBJ1-2; D unclear. V shed 2 bases and J shed 0 bases, with 10 bases lying between them. The CDR3 loop spans 15 amino acids. The germline V gene has CDR1 MDHEN and CDR2 SYDVKM. Written as DNA, the CDR3 is TGTGCCAGCAGTTTAATCGGGAGAGCTAACTATGGCTACACCTTC. This encodes CASSLIGRANYGYTF.

This clone was counted a few times. The chain couples TRBV9 to TRBJ2-2, with D tentatively TRBD1 or TRBD2 (6 bases each). With 4 bases removed from V and 5 bases from J, the gap between germline ends came to 18 bases. CDR1 and CDR2 from the germline V gene are SGDLS and YYNGEE. The CDR3 contains 16 residues. The CDR3 DNA follows: TGTGCCAGCAGCTCCGGGGGCGGTCAAATGACCGGGGAGCTGTTTTTT. This sequence encodes CASSSGGGQMTGELFF.

The CDR3 sequence: CSARDRMGEKLFF. The DNA for the CDR3 is TGCAGCGCCCGGGACAGGATGGGGGAAAAACTGTTTTTT. J is TRBJ1-4 and V is TRBV29-1, with 8 bases fitting TRBD1. J lost 8 bases, V lost 7 bases, and 9 bases had no gene match. Germline lookup yields CDR1 SQVTM and CDR2 ANQGSEA. CDR3 length equals 13 residues.

This sequence joins TRBV27 and TRBJ1-1; TRBD1 is a possible D gene (5 bases). The V end was cut by 6 bases, the J end by 3 bases, with 11 bases between. CDR3 length: 13 amino acids. Germline V CDR1 and CDR2: MNHEY, SMNVEV (reference sequence). CDR3 nucleotides: TGTGCCAGCAGCCAGGGTGCGTACACTGAAGCTTTCTTT. As protein: CASSQGAYTEAFF.

The chain joins TRBV27 to TRBJ2-2; no firm D call. The length of the CDR3 is 12 residues. Trimming removed 6 bases from V and 3 bases from J, with 5 bases in between. The germline V gene has CDR1 MNHEY and CDR2 SMNVEV (reference sequence). The CDR3 DNA reads as TGTGCCAGCAGACCGTACACCGGGGAGCTGTTTTTT. It specifies CASRPYTGELFF.

The V gene is TRBV27, the J gene TRBJ2-7; 8 bases match TRBD1. This CDR3 has 17 residues. V was clipped by 0 bases and J by 7 bases; unmatched bases: 14. Per the germline V gene, CDR1 is MNHEY and CDR2 is SMNVEV (reference sequence). The CDR3 loop reads CASSLSGVGQGAPEQYF. In DNA, the CDR3 is TGTGCCAGCAGTTTATCGGGGGTTGGGCAGGGGGCGCCTGAGCAGTACTTC.

CDR3 amino acids: CASSQDGRGRGYGYTF. DNA of the CDR3: TGTGCCAGCAGCCAAGATGGGCGGGGCAGGGGCTATGGCTACACCTTC. The chain couples TRBV4-2 to TRBJ1-2, with a possible D match to TRBD1 (6 bases). The CDR3 is 16 amino acids. The V and J ends lost 0 bases and 4 bases respectively, with 15 bases between them. The germline V gene encodes CDR1 LGHNA and CDR2 YNFKEQ.

The chain carries TRBV27 and TRBJ2-6; possibly TRBD2 for D (5 bases). The CDR3 is made up of 16 amino acids. The V gene lost 4 bases and the J gene lost 0 bases, with 10 bases spanning the gap. CDR1 and CDR2 from the germline V gene are MNHEY and SMNVEV (reference sequence). The CDR3 DNA reads TGTGCCAGCAGTTCCGCGGGTTTCTCTGGGGCCAACGTCCTGACTTTC. This encodes CASSSAGFSGANVLTF.

The chain employs TRBV5-6 and TRBJ2-1; no clear D. This CDR3 region has 15 residues. Deletions cut 4 bases from V and 1 base from J, with 12 bases between. Per germline, CDR1 SGHDT and CDR2 YYEEEE. The CDR3 sequence is CASSMEPESYNEQFF. The CDR3 region has the DNA TGTGCCAGCAGCATGGAGCCGGAATCCTACAATGAGCAGTTCTTC.

V usage is TRBV5-1 and J usage is TRBJ2-3; no firm D call. The CDR3 spans 17 residues. Trimming stripped 1 base from V and 2 bases from J, with 17 bases between. The V gene's germline CDR1 is SGHRS and CDR2 YFSETQ. CDR3 coding DNA: TGCGCCAGCAGCTTGTTTGGGTTTTTAGTTGCCACAGATACGCAGTATTTT. The encoded protein is CASSLFGFLVATDTQYF.

V and J are TRBV5-8 and TRBJ1-6, with 9 positions matching TRBD1. The V and J ends lost 4 bases and 10 bases, in that order; junction bases with no gene match: 9. The CDR3 runs 15 residues. CDR1 is SGHTS and CDR2 is YDEGEE in the germline V gene. Here the CDR3 DNA reads TGTGCCAGCAGCCGGAGGGGACAGGGCCTCTCACCCCTCCACTTT. This translates into CASSRRGQGLSPLHF. Combining the CDR3 with reference TRBV5-8 and TRBJ1-6 gives the whole variable domain EAGVTQSPTHLIKTRGQQATLRCSPISGHTSVYWYQQALGLGLQFLLWYDEGEERNRGNFPPRFSGRQFPNYSSELNVNALELEDSALYLCASSRRGQGLSPLHFGNGTRLTVT.

This chain connects TRBV11-2 to TRBJ2-7, with D maybe TRBD2 (7 bases). Trimming left V 5 bases short and J 1 base short, with 18 bases between. CDR3 size: 16 residues. Germline lookup yields CDR1 SGHAT and CDR2 FQNNGV. The CDR3 sequence: CASSPAGGGPSYEQYF. The CDR3 coding sequence is TGTGCCAGCAGCCCAGCTGGGGGGGGGCCTTCCTACGAGCAGTACTTC.

The chain combines TRBV5-6 with TRBJ1-4, with D tentatively TRBD1 (5 bases). CDR1 is SGHDT, CDR2 YYEEEE, per germline. The CDR3 loop spans 16 amino acids. V gave up 4 bases and J gave up 8 bases, with 21 bases separating them. The CDR3 is CASSHWGFGSLEKLFF. The CDR3 nucleotides read TGTGCCAGCAGCCACTGGGGGTTTGGGTCTTTGGAAAAACTGTTTTTT.

This clone was seen a single time. The chain has TRBV12-3 or TRBV12-4 and TRBJ2-1; 8 bases are a match to TRBD2. The CDR3 sequence is 11 residues long. V dropped 5 bases and J dropped 14; count of bases not matched to a gene: 5. CDR3 region: CASSLSGTEFF. The CDR3 DNA sequence: TGTGCCAGCAGTCTTAGCGGGACCGAGTTCTTC.

This chain connects TRBV19 to TRBJ2-7; 11 positions agree with TRBD1. The CDR3 is made up of 15 amino acids. CDR1 LNHDA and CDR2 SQIVND come from the germline V gene (reference sequence). Unmatched junction bases numbered 5, after V lost 4 bases and J lost 3 bases. CDR3 DNA: TGTGCCAGTAGTACAGGGACAGGGGGGATCTACGAGCAGTACTTC. Its protein product is CASSTGTGGIYEQYF.

V and J are TRBV4-1 and TRBJ1-4; perhaps TRBD1 as D (6 bases). Germline assignment: CDR1 MGHRA and CDR2 YSYEKL. This CDR3 has 16 residues. V lost 4 bases, J lost 2 bases, and 14 bases lay in between. The CDR3 DNA sequence: TGCGCCAGCAGCCCAAATCTTGGGGGCACTAATGAAAAACTGTTTTTT. Encoded protein: CASSPNLGGTNEKLFF.

The chain joins TRBV28 to TRBJ2-7; no reliable D call. V lost 5 bases, J lost 10 bases, and 15 bases lay in between. Germline CDR1 MDHEN, CDR2 SYDVKM. The CDR3 extends over 12 amino acids. The CDR3 reads CASSTGPWEQYF. The DNA of the CDR3 is TGTGCCAGCAGTACGGGCCCCTGGGAACAGTACTTC.

This sequence joins TRBV7-9 and TRBJ2-7; 7 bases align to TRBD2. Germline V gives CDR1 SEHNR, CDR2 FQNEAQ (reference sequence). The CDR3 has 16 amino acids. J lost 0 bases, V lost 0 bases, and 5 bases had no gene match. CDR3 DNA: TGTGCCAGCAGCTTAGCGGGCGGGGGAGGCTCCTACGAGCAGTACTTC. Its protein product is CASSLAGGGGSYEQYF.